What follows is one TCR beta chain and its context. The antigen is undetermined. A read error may produce the germline difference seen at one junction end. The entry originates in a study of fetal regulatory T cell absence and autoimmunity. Study-wide background: Exocrine pancreas autoimmunity occurred in IPEX patients lacking clinical diabetes.

This was a survey-level run. Assay: immunoSEQ multiplex PCR; the TCRdb copy retains only in-frame clones and omits some. The sample carries about 95,000 clones, 60% to 80% recorded once. General study findings and limits: Compared with cord blood, pancreas showed oligoclonal TCR enrichment, some clones over 95-fold.

This CDR3 comprises 13 residues. From germline, CDR1 is SGHAT and CDR2 FQNNGV. This TCR came from a male donor with IPEX syndrome. Specimen: pancreas tissue. The rearrangement uses TRBV11-2 and TRBJ2-5, with D perhaps assigned TRBD1 or TRBD2 (5 bases each). This CDR3 reads CASSLWGREAQYF. In DNA form, the CDR3 reads TGTGCCAGCAGCTTATGGGGGAGAGAGGCCCAGTACTTC.